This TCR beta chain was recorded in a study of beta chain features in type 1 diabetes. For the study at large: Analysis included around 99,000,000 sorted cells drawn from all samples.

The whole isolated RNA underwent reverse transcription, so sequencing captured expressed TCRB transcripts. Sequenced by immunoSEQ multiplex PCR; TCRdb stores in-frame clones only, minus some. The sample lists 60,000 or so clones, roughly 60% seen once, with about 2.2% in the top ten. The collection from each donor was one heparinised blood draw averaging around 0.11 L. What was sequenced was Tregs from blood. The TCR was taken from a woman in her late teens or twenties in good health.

The CDR3 coding sequence is TGTGCCTGGTGGACAGGGAGTCAAGGCTACACCTTC. This encodes CAWWTGSQGYTF. This sequence joins TRBV30 and TRBJ1-2; 8 positions agree with TRBD1. Germline CDR1 and CDR2: GTSNPN and SVGIG (reference sequence). The CDR3 totals 12 residues. The V segment lost 5 bases and the J segment 8 bases; nucleotides outside the gene matches: 7.